The 10 T cell receptor beta chains in this list originate from one sample, sequenced in a study of CD8 T cells in Susac syndrome. cDNA came from roughly 0.5 to 1 ug RNA primed by random hexamers. TCRdb reprocessed the immunoSEQ multiplex PCR reads via MiXCR and lists one record per CDR3 protein. The table lists 200,000 or so distinct CDR3 sequences, about 95% of them singletons. Sequenced sample: CD4+ T cells from PBMCs. Every receptor here comes from a human donor with multiple sclerosis.

This clonotype was recorded once. The V call is TRBV18, the J call TRBJ1-1, with D uncertain. The CDR3 runs 15 residues. The V gene's germline CDR1 is KGHSH and CDR2 LQKENI. Deletions cut 3 bases from V and 3 bases from J, with 14 bases between. The CDR3 is CASSPTSSEDTEAFF. The CDR3 DNA follows: TGTGCCAGCTCACCTACGTCGTCGGAGGACACTGAAGCTTTCTTT.

This clonotype was recorded only once. The chain is built from TRBV27 and TRBJ2-5; D may correspond to TRBD1 or TRBD2 (6 bases each). Trimming pared 10 bases from V and 4 bases from J, leaving 19 bases between. From germline, CDR1 is MNHEY and CDR2 SMNVEV (reference sequence). The CDR3 has 14 residues. The CDR3 sequence: CATGGRVEGETQYF. The CDR3, as DNA: TGTGCCACCGGGGGCAGGGTAGAAGGAGAGACCCAGTACTTC.

J is TRBJ2-7 and V is TRBV29-1; the D gene is possibly TRBD1 (8 bases). The CDR3 covers 14 residues. The germline CDR1 and CDR2 sequences are SQVTM and ANQGSEA. CDR3 DNA: TGCAGTATCTTGGTGACAGGGGAGGGCTACGAGCAGTACTTC. Translated, it gives CSILVTGEGYEQYF.

Concerning this clonotype: An end of the junction does not agree with germline; a read error may underlie this. The chain carries TRBV5-4 and TRBJ1-4, with D uncertain. This CDR3 spans 16 amino acids. Germline lookup yields CDR1 SGHNT and CDR2 YYREEE (reference sequence). CDR3 coding DNA: TGTGCCAGCAGCTTGGGCTCACAGACTCAAAATGAAAAACTTTTTTTT. The encoded protein is CASSLGSQTQNEKLFF.

The gene calls are TRBV27 and TRBJ2-7; a possible D gene is TRBD1 (6 bases). The CDR3 loop spans 15 amino acids. Germline CDR1 is MNHEY and CDR2 is SMNVEV (reference sequence). Deletions cut 2 bases from V and 0 bases from J, with 11 bases between. CDR3 nucleotide sequence: TGTGCCAGCAGTTTAAACAGGGTGAGCTCCTACGAGCAGTACTTC. Its translation: CASSLNRVSSYEQYF.

The V and J genes are TRBV9 and TRBJ2-3; D unresolved. CDR3 size: 14 residues. Looked up from germline, CDR1 is SGDLS and CDR2 is YYNGEE. Trimming took 3 bases from V and 5 from J, leaving 13 bases between them. CDR3 protein: CASSDSRQGDTQYF. CDR3 sequence (DNA): TGTGCCAGCAGCGATTCCAGACAAGGAGATACGCAGTATTTT.

This chain uses TRBV2 with TRBJ1-2; D remains unclear. In germline, CDR1 is SNHLY, CDR2 FYNNEI. The CDR3 is 13 amino acids. V was clipped by 0 bases and J by 7 bases, with 9 bases between them. The CDR3 sequence: CASSEAGPSGYTF. DNA for the CDR3: TGTGCCAGCAGTGAAGCTGGTCCCAGTGGCTACACCTTC.

CDR3 nucleotide sequence: TGTGCCTATACTAGGGGGCTGACTGAAGCTTTCTTT. Protein product: CAYTRGLTEAFF. This chain connects TRBV30 to TRBJ1-1; TRBD1 aligns across 7 bases. After removal of 7 bases from V and 5 bases from J, the junction contained 7 bases not matched to a gene. The CDR3 has 12 amino acids. Germline CDR1 and CDR2: GTSNPN and SVGIG (reference sequence).

The rearrangement joins TRBV13 to TRBJ2-2; D perhaps matches TRBD2 (6 bases). This CDR3 has 13 amino acids. Germline V lookup: CDR1 PRHDT, CDR2 FYEKMQ (reference sequence). V lost 8 bases and J 6 bases, leaving 13 bases between the germline ends. This CDR3 is CASLGGEPGELFF. The CDR3 nucleotides are TGTGCCAGCCTGGGAGGAGAACCCGGGGAGCTGTTTTTT.

The V call is TRBV7-9, the J call TRBJ1-2; D is uncertain. The CDR3 is 14 amino acids. Trimming cost V 1 base and J 8 bases, with 14 bases left between them. The germline V gene has CDR1 SEHNR and CDR2 FQNEAQ (reference sequence). CDR3: CASSLGSGLRGYTF. The CDR3 nucleotides read TGTGCCAGCAGCTTAGGGTCAGGCCTAAGAGGCTACACCTTC.